Given below is one TCR beta chain in context. Its antigen is not identified. This specimen belongs to a study of graft-versus-host responses after intestinal transplantation. Study observations and caveats: Subjects displaying graft-donor T cell macrochimerism possessed elevated graft-versus-host to host-versus-graft clonal ratios inside allografts.

The germline gives CDR1 MNHEY, CDR2 SMNVEV (reference sequence). The CDR3 runs to 12 residues. V dropped 3 bases and J dropped 7 bases, with 9 bases sitting between them. Here immunoSEQ multiplex PCR was the method, and the copy in TCRdb shows in-frame clones only, minus some. The sample has 40,000 or so clones, about four fifths seen once. This material consisted of PBMCs, taken 1,000 to 1,200 days after transplant. This clonotype originated in a human patient who received an intestinal transplant, so some T cells may come from the graft donor. V usage is TRBV27 and J usage is TRBJ1-2; D is ambiguous. For the CDR3, the DNA is TGTGCCAGCAGTTTTCGGGGAATTGGCTACACCTTC. It codes for CASSFRGIGYTF.